A single sample is the source of the 28 T cell receptor beta chains below, sequenced in a study of metastatic and nonmetastatic thyroid tumors. Not a single patient had been given any form of treatment at any point before undergoing thyroid surgery. With MiXCR, TCRdb reprocessed the PCR reads. The profile shows fewer than 35,000 clones, approximately 16% of them singletons. Sequencing used blood. The receptors originated from a male donor with papillary thyroid cancer or a benign thyroid nodule (not recorded which). Some clones in this sample may be carry-over from other donors' samples.

This clone was seen ten or more times. The chain is built from TRBV7-2 and TRBJ1-5, with a possible D match to TRBD1 (5 bases). This CDR3 comprises 15 residues. With 1 base removed from V and 6 bases from J, the gap between germline ends came to 13 bases. Germline CDR1 reads SGHTA; CDR2 reads FQGNSA. CDR3 in amino acids: CASSLEPGLGQPQHF. CDR3 DNA sequence: TGTGCCAGCAGCTTAGAGCCAGGGCTTGGTCAGCCCCAGCATTTT.

This clone was seen ten or more times. The chain has TRBV7-6 and TRBJ2-7; a possible D gene is TRBD2 (6 bases). This CDR3 is 14 amino acids long. CDR1 is SGHVS and CDR2 is FNYEAQ in the germline V gene. Trimming pared 6 bases from V and 4 bases from J, leaving 16 bases between. CDR3 amino acids: CASSLGGATYEQYF. The CDR3 DNA reads TGTGCCAGCAGTTTGGGGGGAGCTACATACGAGCAGTACTTC.

This clone appeared many times. This CDR3 reads CASSLRPSSAEQFF. The CDR3 nucleotides are TGCGCCAGCAGCTTGAGGCCTTCTTCGGCTGAGCAGTTCTTC. The chain links TRBV5-1 to TRBJ2-1; D gene ambiguous. The CDR3 sequence is 14 residues long. V lost 1 base to trimming and J lost 9 bases, with 14 bases between them. Germline CDR1 and CDR2: SGHRS and YFSETQ.

Turning to this clone: One end of the junction is discordant with germline, which a read error may explain. This sequence joins TRBV7-8 and TRBJ2-7; 7 bases are shared with TRBD1. CDR1 is SGHVS and CDR2 is FQNEAQ in the germline V gene. The length of the CDR3 is 14 residues. The CDR3 coding sequence is TGTGCCAGCAGCTTATCCGACAGGGCATACGAGCAGTGCTTC. Its translation: CASSLSDRAYEQCF.

This clone was observed at least ten times. This rearrangement joins TRBV12-3 or TRBV12-4 to TRBJ2-7, with 8 positions matching TRBD2. Unmatched junction bases numbered 12, after V lost 10 bases and J lost 7 bases. This CDR3 comprises 13 residues. CDR3 sequence: CATSLSGSNEQYF. DNA of the CDR3: TGTGCCACTTCATTGAGCGGGAGTAATGAGCAGTACTTC.

The sample holds many counts of this clone. The chain is built from TRBV7-6 and TRBJ1-2; D not resolved. CDR1 and CDR2 from the germline V gene are SGHVS and FNYEAQ. The V end lost 5 bases, the J end lost 1 base, and 8 bases lay between the germline ends. This CDR3 spans 13 amino acids. The CDR3 coding sequence is TGTGCCAGCAGCATCGACCGTAACTATGGCTACACCTTC. It yields the protein CASSIDRNYGYTF.

This clone has more than one count but fewer than ten. This chain connects TRBV12-3 or TRBV12-4 to TRBJ2-1; unclear D gene. V lost 5 bases, J lost 10 bases, and 12 bases lay in between. This CDR3 has 12 amino acids. The CDR3 is CASSPGRREQFF. The CDR3 bases are TGTGCCAGCAGTCCTGGTCGTAGGGAGCAGTTCTTC.

This clone was counted many times. The rearrangement links TRBV6-1 to TRBJ2-7, with 8 bases lining up with TRBD1. The CDR3 spans 14 residues. V lost 5 bases to trimming and J lost 0 bases; unmatched junction nucleotides: 3. Germline CDR1 is MNHNS and CDR2 is SASEGT. Written as DNA, the CDR3 is TGTGCCAGCAGTACCGGGACAGGCTCCTACGAGCAGTACTTC. This gives the protein CASSTGTGSYEQYF.

This clone was found many times. The genes are TRBV12-3 or TRBV12-4 and TRBJ2-3, with D perhaps matching TRBD2 (5 bases). The ends were cut back, 5 bases at V and 4 bases at J, with 13 bases in the middle. The CDR3 contains 14 residues. The CDR3 is CASSPSGGPDTQYF. The CDR3 DNA sequence: TGTGCCAGCAGTCCCTCCGGAGGCCCAGATACGCAGTATTTT.

This clone was counted at least ten times. The V and J genes are TRBV18 and TRBJ2-7; no clear D gene. The CDR3 has 14 residues. Trimming left V 3 bases short and J 6 bases short, with 15 bases between. Germline V lookup: CDR1 KGHSH, CDR2 LQKENI. CDR3 bases: TGTGCCAGCTCACCCAACCTCGACCCGCCCGAGCAGTACTTC. Protein: CASSPNLDPPEQYF.

In this sample, this clone turned up many times. The rearrangement uses TRBV5-1 and TRBJ1-2; possibly TRBD1 for D (5 bases). The germline V gene has CDR1 SGHRS and CDR2 YFSETQ. V lost 4 bases, J lost 4 bases, and 17 bases lay in between. This CDR3 region has 15 residues. CDR3 protein: CASSPSGTEAYGYTF. The CDR3, as DNA: TGCGCCAGCAGCCCATCAGGGACGGAAGCCTATGGCTACACCTTC.

The chain has TRBV9 and TRBJ2-2, with 9 bases aligning to TRBD2. V shed 4 bases and J 2 bases; nucleotides not matched to a gene: 9. The germline V gene encodes CDR1 SGDLS and CDR2 YYNGEE. The CDR3 spans 17 residues. This CDR3 reads CASSPRLAVSNTGELFF. CDR3 coding DNA: TGTGCCAGCAGCCCCCGACTAGCGGTCTCTAACACCGGGGAGCTGTTTTTT.

The chain has TRBV6-1 and TRBJ2-6; D is uncertain. The V end was cut by 4 bases, the J end by 0 bases, with 7 bases between. The CDR3 consists of 15 residues. From germline, CDR1 is MNHNS and CDR2 SASEGT. The CDR3 here is CASSGRYSGANVLTF. The CDR3, as DNA: TGTGCCAGCAGTGGCCGCTACTCTGGGGCCAACGTCCTGACTTTC.

This clone has at least ten counts. The chain links TRBV24-1 to TRBJ2-6; D call uncertain. Germline V gives CDR1 KGHDR, CDR2 SFDVKD. This CDR3 spans 14 amino acids. V was cut by 4 bases and J by 0 bases, with 3 bases left in between. The CDR3 DNA reads as TGTGCCACCAGTGAAACCTCTGGGGCCAACGTCCTGACTTTC. It codes for CATSETSGANVLTF.

This clone was observed many times. The chain joins TRBV24-1 to TRBJ2-7, with 10 nucleotides matching TRBD2. Germline V gives CDR1 KGHDR, CDR2 SFDVKD. Trimming removed 9 bases from V and 0 bases from J; junction bases left unmatched: 1. This CDR3 contains 13 residues. DNA of the CDR3: TGTGCCACCGCTAGCGGGAGCTCCTACGAGCAGTACTTC. This gives the protein CATASGSSYEQYF.

This clone occurred many times. This chain uses TRBV20-1 with TRBJ2-7; a possible D gene is TRBD2 (6 bases). Between the trimmed V and J ends, which lost 2 bases and 5 bases, there was a span of 10 bases. The CDR3 contains 12 residues. The germline gives CDR1 DFQATT, CDR2 SNEGSKA (reference sequence). The CDR3 sequence is CSARPERDEQYF. In nucleotides, the CDR3 is TGCAGTGCTAGACCCGAGCGGGACGAGCAGTACTTC.

This clone was seen at least ten times. The gene calls are TRBV7-8 and TRBJ2-2, with D possibly being TRBD2 (6 bases). The germline V gene has CDR1 SGHVS and CDR2 FQNEAQ. With 5 bases removed from V and 5 bases from J, the gap between germline ends came to 18 bases. The CDR3 totals 16 residues. CDR3 DNA sequence: TGTGCCAGCAGCCTTATAGGTCGGGAGCGAACCGGGGAGCTGTTTTTT. Translated, it gives CASSLIGRERTGELFF.

This clone was recorded many times. This chain uses TRBV19 with TRBJ1-2; TRBD1 might be the D (6 bases). V was pared by 3 bases and J by 8 bases, with 16 bases between. Germline values: CDR1 LNHDA, CDR2 SQIVND (reference sequence). The CDR3 totals 14 residues. Written as DNA, the CDR3 is TGTGCCAGTAGTATGGGGGCCGAACCGGGAGGCTACACCTTC. Encoded protein: CASSMGAEPGGYTF.

This clone has ten or more counts. The J gene is TRBJ2-3, the V gene TRBV5-1; possibly TRBD1 for D (5 bases). This CDR3 has 16 amino acids. Germline values: CDR1 SGHRS, CDR2 YFSETQ. Trimming stripped 1 base from V and 0 bases from J, with 12 bases between. CDR3 coding DNA: TGCGCCAGCAGCTTGCTAGGGGAAGGGAGCACAGATACGCAGTATTTT. It yields the protein CASSLLGEGSTDTQYF.

This clone showed up many times. The V gene is TRBV6-1, the J gene TRBJ2-1; 7 positions agree with TRBD2. This CDR3 is built from 15 residues. In germline, CDR1 is MNHNS, CDR2 SASEGT. With 7 bases clipped from V and 6 bases from J, the junction kept 12 bases outside the gene matches. This CDR3 reads CASNAPGLRFNEQFF. The CDR3, as DNA: TGTGCCAGCAATGCACCGGGACTAAGGTTCAATGAGCAGTTCTTC.

There are many counts of this clone. The genes are TRBV5-1 and TRBJ2-1; 11 positions match TRBD2. V dropped 0 bases and J dropped 6; count of bases not matched to a gene: 2. Germline V gives CDR1 SGHRS, CDR2 YFSETQ. The CDR3 is 15 amino acids. Here the CDR3 reads CASSLVLAGVNEQFF. The CDR3 bases are TGCGCCAGCAGCTTGGTACTAGCGGGAGTCAATGAGCAGTTCTTC.

In this sample, this clone turned up many times. The CDR3 region has the DNA TGCGCCAGCAGCCAAGAGCTAATCTCGGACAGAAGAATTTATGGCTACACCTTC. Protein sequence: CASSQELISDRRIYGYTF. This chain joins TRBV4-1 and TRBJ1-2, with a possible D match to TRBD1 (6 bases). Germline V CDR1 and CDR2: MGHRA, YSYEKL. This CDR3 is built from 18 residues. Trimming cost V 0 bases and J 5 bases, with 22 bases left between them.

At least ten counts were recorded for this clone. The chain combines TRBV5-1 with TRBJ2-7; 7 bases are a match to TRBD1. This CDR3 has 17 residues. Germline-derived CDR1 and CDR2 are SGHRS and YFSETQ. The junction had 15 bases not matched to a gene; V was cut back by 0 bases and J by 6 bases. Written as DNA, the CDR3 is TGCGCCAGCAGCTTGGCCTCGGTTAGGACAGGAACTCCCGAGCAGTACTTC. It translates to CASSLASVRTGTPEQYF.

This clone was found many times. The gene calls are TRBV27 and TRBJ2-7, with 9 bases aligning to TRBD1. With V trimmed by 0 bases and J by 3 bases, 0 bases remained unmatched. Germline CDR1 and CDR2: MNHEY and SMNVEV (reference sequence). The CDR3 has 14 amino acids. CDR3 sequence reads: CASSLSTGGYEQYF. The CDR3 DNA sequence: TGTGCCAGCAGTTTATCGACAGGGGGCTACGAGCAGTACTTC.

This clone was detected many times. The chain employs TRBV5-1 and TRBJ2-7, with 9 nucleotides matching TRBD2. CDR1 SGHRS and CDR2 YFSETQ come from the germline V gene. The J segment lost 2 bases and the V segment lost 6 bases, leaving 6 bases of the junction unmatched. The CDR3 covers 14 residues. CDR3 in amino acids: CASKKAGGTYEQYF. The CDR3 DNA is TGCGCCAGCAAGAAAGCGGGAGGTACCTACGAGCAGTACTTC. Filled out from reference TRBV5-1 and TRBJ2-7, the complete variable domain reads KAGVTQTPRYLIKTRGQQVTLSCSPISGHRSVSWYQQTPGQGLQFLFEYFSETQRNKGNFPGRFSGRQFSNSRSEMNVSTLELGDSALYLCASKKAGGTYEQYFGPGTRLTVT.

This clone was seen ten or more times. V and J are TRBV29-1 and TRBJ2-7; 9 nucleotides agree with TRBD1. Germline CDR1 is SQVTM and CDR2 is ANQGSEA. The J segment lost 3 bases and the V segment lost 5 bases, leaving 5 bases of the junction unmatched. The CDR3 is 13 amino acids. The CDR3 DNA sequence: TGCAGCGTTTCTGCGACAGGGGGCTACGAGCAGTACTTC. This translates into CSVSATGGYEQYF.

This clone was counted many times. The chain links TRBV6-2 or TRBV6-3 to TRBJ2-6, with D perhaps TRBD2 (6 bases). Trimming removed 4 bases at V and 0 bases at J, with 13 bases between. Germline CDR1 reads MNHEY; CDR2 reads SVGEGT. CDR3 length: 17 amino acids. The CDR3 DNA sequence: TGTGCCAGCAGTTCCGGGACGGGGGACTCTGGGGCCAACGTCCTGACTTTC. Amino acids: CASSSGTGDSGANVLTF.

This clone was counted ten times or more. DNA of the CDR3: TGTGCCAGCTCATCATCGGGACAAGAGACCCAGTACTTC. This codes for CASSSSGQETQYF. This chain links TRBV18 with TRBJ2-5; D might be TRBD2 (5 bases). This CDR3 has 13 amino acids. V lost 5 bases to trimming and J lost 2 bases, with 9 bases between them. Germline assignment: CDR1 KGHSH and CDR2 LQKENI.